This T cell receptor (beta chain) is drawn from a study of Ad26.COV2.S vaccination and SARS-CoV-2 variants. Turning to the study itself: Among those in the COV1001 Ad26.COV2.S trial arm was the donor. Recipients of Ad26.COV2.S got it intramuscularly, once or twice 56 days apart.

V lost 0 bases and J 7 bases, leaving 10 bases between the germline ends. From germline, CDR1 is SGHDT and CDR2 YYEEEE. The CDR3 contains 14 residues. The treatment was: 15 to 20 received Ad26.COV2.S at low or high dose, single or two shots; several received placebo; per-sample allocation not given. The samples date from day 63 after the first vaccine or placebo injection. A Boston adult aged 18-55 years was the donor. The repertoire was sequenced with immunoSEQ multiplex PCR; TCRdb's copy has only in-frame clones and lacks some. The sample consists of roughly 240,000 clones, approximately 90% of them appearing once.

The V and J genes are TRBV5-6 and TRBJ1-4; no firm D call. The clonotype originates from a person between 18 and 59 years old who received the Ad26.COV2.S COVID-19 vaccine or a placebo. Sequencing was performed on peripheral blood, taken in a trial of Ad26.COV2.S vaccine versus placebo. The CDR3 bases are TGTGCCAGCAGCTTGGTTACCCGAGTTGAAAAACTGTTTTTT. Translated, it gives CASSLVTRVEKLFF.